This TCR beta chain was captured by sequencing in a study of a mutant IDH1 vaccine in newly diagnosed glioma. Sequenced by immunoSEQ multiplex PCR; TCRdb stores in-frame clones only, minus some. The repertoire holds 50,000 to 65,000 clones, with around 80% as singletons. Indicated time point: baseline, week 1 (first vaccination visit). Treatment defined: pre-vaccination baseline after standard-of-care therapy. Donor tumors were new WHO grade 3 or 4 IDH1-mutant, ATRX-lost astrocytomas. The CDR3 is made up of 16 amino acids. J lost 4 bases, V lost 1 base, and 9 bases had no gene match. Germline V gives CDR1 SGHTA, CDR2 FQGNSA.

V usage is TRBV7-2 and J usage is TRBJ2-5, with 7 bases aligning to TRBD1. This specimen consisted of PBMCs, obtained from a glioma patient treated with radiotherapy, temozolomide or both. The source is a woman aged 40 to 50 with glioma. CDR3 protein: CASSLGWAGGRETQYF. CDR3 nucleotides: TGTGCCAGCAGCTTAGGGTGGGCAGGGGGACGAGAGACCCAGTACTTC.